Each of the 21 T cell receptor beta chains below was sequenced from the same sample in a study of T-cell reconstitution after alpha-beta-depleted transplantation in children. Unique molecular identifiers were incorporated when the TCRbeta library was constructed. A single record per CDR3 protein comes from TCRdb applying MiXCR to the PCR reads. The repertoire includes around 450,000 distinct CDR3 sequences, roughly a tenth of them detected once, and 2% sits in the top ten. The specimen comprised PBMCs, sampled before TCRalphabeta/CD19-depleted stem cell transplant. The receptor set was obtained from a child aged 2-15 years with inherited bone marrow failure, due to receive a stem cell transplant.

Many counts were recorded for this clonotype. V gene TRBV6-2 or TRBV6-3 combines with J gene TRBJ2-7; D might be TRBD2 (7 bases). The length of the CDR3 is 15 residues. CDR1 and CDR2 from the germline V gene are MNHEY and SVGEGT. With 2 bases removed from V and 2 bases from J, the gap between germline ends came to 13 bases. Written as DNA, the CDR3 is TGTGCCAGCAGTTACATGGGGGGGCAGACCTACGAGCAGTACTTC. The encoded protein is CASSYMGGQTYEQYF.

V and J are TRBV30 and TRBJ2-2; D is ambiguous. V lost 4 bases to trimming and J lost 0 bases, with 12 bases between them. CDR3 length: 15 amino acids. CDR1 is GTSNPN and CDR2 is SVGIG in the germline V gene (reference sequence). CDR3 DNA: TGTGCCTGGACCGCGGAGAGGCCGAACACCGGGGAGCTGTTTTTT. Amino acid sequence: CAWTAERPNTGELFF.

This clonotype has a count of ten or more. The chain recombines TRBV4-1 with TRBJ2-5, with a weak D call TRBD1 (6 bases). Trimming removed 5 bases at V and 5 bases at J, with 18 bases between. This CDR3 comprises 15 residues. The germline gives CDR1 MGHRA, CDR2 YSYEKL. The CDR3 loop is CASSRQDHPQETQYF. CDR3 DNA sequence: TGCGCCAGCAGCAGACAGGACCATCCCCAGGAGACCCAGTACTTC.

This clonotype was found many times. This rearrangement joins TRBV27 to TRBJ2-1; 7 nucleotides match TRBD2. CDR1 is MNHEY and CDR2 is SMNVEV in the germline V gene (reference sequence). V shed 4 bases, J shed 7 bases, and the junction held 7 bases outside the gene matches. The CDR3 sequence is 14 residues long. The CDR3 DNA follows: TGTGCCAGCAGTTCTGGACTAGAGATAAATGAGCAGTTCTTC. Its protein is CASSSGLEINEQFF.

This clonotype has ten or more counts. The chain couples TRBV30 to TRBJ2-1; 11 bases map to TRBD2. CDR3 length equals 15 residues. V was clipped by 6 bases and J by 4 bases; unmatched bases: 8. CDR1 GTSNPN and CDR2 SVGIG come from the germline V gene (reference sequence). CDR3 protein: CACTASGRSYNEQFF. The CDR3 region has the DNA TGTGCCTGTACTGCTAGCGGGAGGTCTTACAATGAGCAGTTCTTC.

This clonotype was observed a handful of times. This may arise from a read error, as a much more abundant clone is one base away. V is TRBV12-3 or TRBV12-4 and J is TRBJ2-7, with D tentatively TRBD1 (6 bases). V lost 5 bases to trimming and J lost 5 bases, with 10 bases between them. This CDR3 spans 12 amino acids. Here the CDR3 DNA reads TGTGCCAGCAGTCCGGACAGCCACGAGCAGTACTTC. Protein product: CASSPDSHEQYF.

This clonotype was recorded a few times. The rearrangement uses TRBV28 and TRBJ2-7; D gene ambiguous. V lost 6 bases and J 3 bases, leaving 15 bases between the germline ends. Per the germline V gene, CDR1 is MDHEN and CDR2 is SYDVKM. This CDR3 contains 14 residues. This chain's CDR3 is CASRGTGSYYEQYF. Here the CDR3 DNA reads TGTGCCAGCAGGGGCACTGGGTCCTACTACGAGCAGTACTTC. Using reference TRBV28 and TRBJ2-7 for the parts outside the CDR3, the full variable domain is DVKVTQSSRYLVKRTGEKVFLECVQDMDHENMFWYRQDPGLGLRLIYFSYDVKMKEKGDIPEGYSVSREKKERFSLILESASTNQTSMYLCASRGTGSYYEQYFGPGTRLTVT.

This clonotype has ten or more counts. The chain's CDR3 is CASSPKVGAGVEQFF. The CDR3 nucleotides read TGTGCCAGCTCACCAAAGGTCGGGGCGGGAGTGGAGCAGTTCTTC. The chain couples TRBV18 to TRBJ2-1; TRBD2 aligns across 7 bases. Per germline, CDR1 KGHSH and CDR2 LQKENI. Losses at the gene ends were 2 bases for V and 10 bases for J; bases not matched to a gene: 11. CDR3 length: 15 residues. Drawing the rest from reference TRBV18 and TRBJ2-1, the complete variable domain is NAGVMQNPRHLVRRRGQEARLRCSPMKGHSHVYWYRQLPEEGLKFMVYLQKENIIDESGMPKERFSAEFPKEGPSILRIQQVVRGDSAAYFCASSPKVGAGVEQFFGPGTRLTVL.

This clonotype was recorded at least ten times. This rearrangement joins TRBV10-3 to TRBJ2-1; 12 bases map to TRBD2. V was clipped by 9 bases and J by 8 bases; unmatched bases: 8. This CDR3 region has 14 residues. Germline V lookup: CDR1 ENHRY, CDR2 SYGVKD. The DNA of the CDR3 is TGTGCCATGGGGACTAGCGGGCCGGGGGATGAGCAGTTCTTC. It yields the protein CAMGTSGPGDEQFF.

Comments on this clonotype: A much larger clone differs by one base, so this may be a read error. This rearrangement joins TRBV4-1 to TRBJ1-5; 10 bases line up with TRBD1. V shed 9 bases, J shed 5 bases, and the junction held 7 bases outside the gene matches. Germline V gene lookup returns CDR1 MGHRA and CDR2 YSYEKL. The CDR3 consists of 14 residues. The DNA of the CDR3 is TGCGCCAGTACCCTGGACAGGGGGGATCAGCCCCAGCATTTT. Translation gives CASTLDRGDQPQHF.

This clonotype was counted only a few times. V is TRBV5-1 and J is TRBJ2-5; 10 bases are a match to TRBD2. J was trimmed by 2 bases and V by 6 bases; bases with no gene match: 7. The CDR3 is 15 residues long. Germline values: CDR1 SGHRS, CDR2 YFSETQ. CDR3: CASTDPTSGQETQYF. DNA for the CDR3: TGCGCCAGCACCGACCCGACTAGCGGGCAAGAGACCCAGTACTTC.

This sequence joins TRBV20-1 and TRBJ1-4, with unresolved D. The CDR3 contains 13 residues. Germline lookup yields CDR1 DFQATT and CDR2 SNEGSKA (reference sequence). The ends were cut back, 2 bases at V and 4 bases at J, with 8 bases in the middle. The CDR3 DNA reads TGCAGTGCTAGAAGGCGGCATAATGAAAAACTGTTTTTT. Its translation: CSARRRHNEKLFF.

This clonotype was seen at least ten times. One junction end disagrees with the germline gene, perhaps due to a read error. J is TRBJ2-7 and V is TRBV5-1; 7 bases are shared with TRBD2. The CDR3 is 15 amino acids. Germline CDR1 is SGHRS and CDR2 is YFSETQ. This chain's CDR3 is CASSRGTGPFGRLSF. The DNA of the CDR3 is TGCGCCAGCAGCCGTGGGACGGGTCCCTTCGGGAGGCTCTCCTTC.

This clonotype was picked up many times. The CDR3 region is CASSKVFCASSNSYNEQFF. The CDR3 DNA is TGTGCCAGCAGCAAAGTATTTTGTGCTAGCTCAAACTCCTACAATGAGCAGTTCTTC. The chain uses TRBV21-1 and TRBJ2-1. TRBV21-1 is classified as a pseudogene. The CDR3 covers 19 residues.

As for this clonotype: It may be a read error: a sequence one base away is much more abundant. This sequence joins TRBV4-3 and TRBJ2-5; 9 bases are shared with TRBD2. This CDR3 is built from 17 residues. Per the germline V gene, CDR1 is LGHNA and CDR2 is YSLEER. In DNA, the CDR3 is TGCGCCAGCAGCCAAGATATTGCGGGAGGGTACCAAGAGAGCCAGTACTTC. Translating gives CASSQDIAGGYQESQYF.

J is TRBJ2-3 and V is TRBV28; D perhaps matches TRBD2 (5 bases). V lost 4 bases, J lost 0 bases, and 11 bases lay in between. The germline gives CDR1 MDHEN, CDR2 SYDVKM. CDR3 length: 15 residues. In DNA, the CDR3 is TGTGCCAGCAGTTCTTTCGGGATTAGCACAGATACGCAGTATTTT. Amino acids: CASSSFGISTDTQYF.

In its sample, this clonotype was seen many times. The chain is built from TRBV5-1 and TRBJ2-1; D not certain. The CDR3 runs 16 residues. V was shortened by 1 base and J by 5 bases, with 16 bases between the two germline ends. Germline V gene data show CDR1 as SGHRS and CDR2 as YFSETQ. The DNA of the CDR3 is TGCGCCAGCAGCTTGTTTCCTACCCAAGCACACAATGAGCAGTTCTTC. Residues: CASSLFPTQAHNEQFF. The full variable domain, with the rest looked up from reference TRBV5-1 and TRBJ2-1, is KAGVTQTPRYLIKTRGQQVTLSCSPISGHRSVSWYQQTPGQGLQFLFEYFSETQRNKGNFPGRFSGRQFSNSRSEMNVSTLELGDSALYLCASSLFPTQAHNEQFFGPGTRLTVL.

This clonotype was seen many times. The chain carries TRBV29-1 and TRBJ1-2; the D is unclear. The CDR3 consists of 11 residues. Trimming took off 6 bases at V and 2 bases at J, with 7 bases between the two ends. The germline CDR1 and CDR2 sequences are SQVTM and ANQGSEA. The CDR3 sequence is CSVGPNYGYTF. Written as DNA, the CDR3 is TGCAGCGTCGGACCGAACTATGGCTACACCTTC.

There are many counts of this clonotype. The chain has TRBV6-5 and TRBJ2-3; D may match TRBD1 or TRBD2 (5 bases each). From germline, CDR1 is MNHEY and CDR2 SVGAGI. The CDR3 has 19 residues. V shed 0 bases and J shed 0 bases, with 19 bases lying between them. The CDR3 sequence is CASSYSISGWGGSTDTQYF. The CDR3 DNA sequence: TGTGCCAGCAGTTACTCGATATCTGGGTGGGGCGGGAGCACAGATACGCAGTATTTT.

This sequence joins TRBV5-4 and TRBJ1-6; 10 bases align to TRBD1. The CDR3 spans 15 residues. V lost 3 bases to trimming and J lost 7 bases; unmatched junction nucleotides: 4. CDR1 and CDR2 (germline): SGHNT, YYREEE (reference sequence). DNA of the CDR3: TGTGCCAGCAGCTCCGACAGGGGGCAAAATTCACCCCTCCACTTT. Its protein product is CASSSDRGQNSPLHF.

This clonotype was recorded many times. V usage is TRBV6-2 or TRBV6-3 and J usage is TRBJ2-1; D remains unclear. CDR1 is MNHEY and CDR2 is SVGEGT in the germline V gene. V lost 5 bases, J lost 9 bases, and 17 bases lay in between. The CDR3 has 14 amino acids. The CDR3 region is CASSHGVREVEQFF. The CDR3, as DNA: TGTGCCAGCAGTCACGGTGTTAGAGAAGTTGAGCAGTTCTTC.